This T cell receptor (beta chain) was sequenced in a study of cytomegalovirus exposure and HLA in healthy donors (dated by TCRdb to between 2016 and 2019). As for the study more broadly: An earlier analysis of some 600 of the donors reported 250 to 300 Gb of sequence data and 95 million to 140 million unique TCR beta sequences obtained from about 179 million T cells. The study aimed to test whether cataloging public T cell receptors could reveal signatures of past pathogen exposure. HLA typing included class I and class II loci at four-digit resolution. Alongside the repertoire data, information on donor age, sex, ethnicity and CMV serostatus was compiled. A later analysis re-analyzed previously published TCR beta repertoires from 550 to 700 donors and added high-resolution HLA genotyping to study TCR occurrence patterns. All discovery cohort repertoires had been generated using a single sequencing platform. In the later analysis, no new phenotypic data were used to find candidate immune exposures; instead, reliance was placed on TCR beta sequences and their occurrence across donors. Using immunosequencing, the study profiled T cell repertoires from some 670 subjects and related those repertoires to cytomegalovirus serostatus. An earlier analysis of some 600 of the donors applied high-throughput TCR beta sequencing to assess whether each TCR beta V gene segment acted as functional or pseudogenic. Across roughly 420 genotyped donors of the cohort, an average of roughly 250,000 unique TCR beta nucleotide sequences per donor were sequenced, and approximately 19% of those sequences were non-productive. Approximately 300 gigabases of sequencing data and approximately 84 million unique TCR sequences were included in an early release covering over 600 HLA-typed donors. High-throughput TCR immunosequencing, statistical association of individual TCRs with disease status, and machine learning were combined to predict cytomegalovirus infection status. A few DR-DQ haplotypes were treated as single units for association and clustering because of strong linkage in the cohort. Among the roughly 430 genotyped donors, about 85% belonged to the genetic ancestry cluster associated with self-reported Caucasian donors. A separate validation cohort of over 95 different subjects was used in addition to the approximately 700-subject first cohort. In a later genetic analysis, genome-wide SNP genotypes for about three fifths of the 666 donors were used, and that subset was treated as a discovery cohort. The number of donors typed differed by locus, with about 629-630 for A, B, C, DRB1 and DQB1, roughly 550 for DQA1, some 570 for DPA1, and some 440 for DPB1.

On the study overall, not on this receptor specifically: A cluster of highly shared sequence variants was judged likely to represent a technical artifact of the sequencing pipeline. It was suggested by the authors that the approach could potentially be generalized to other disease states and immunological phenotypes. A later analysis found that HLA-associated TCR beta chains were more clonally expanded and had lower generation probabilities than equally common non-associated chains. Because HLA typing was missing for some donors at each locus, association tests included only the typed subset. A further reported finding was that TCR beta sequences accurately predicted the HLA-A and HLA-B alleles for most subjects in the first cohort. While some public TCRs were present in many individuals, most TCR sequences turned up only very rarely across donors. Cytomegalovirus status was reported to be diagnosed by the classifier with high specificity and sensitivity in both the original and validation cohorts. Broadly in line with IMGT annotations, most TCR beta V segments showed up in productive rearrangements about 90% or about 30% of the time in an earlier analysis of some 590 of the donors. According to a later analysis, most CMV-associated TCR beta chains appeared to be HLA-restricted, and the HLA associations seemed to be driven largely by CMV exposure. In a later genetic analysis, fewer N-insertions in productive TCRs were reported among donors in an Asian-associated ancestry cluster than the roughly 710-donor mean. When HLA alleles, especially DR and DQ, strongly co-occurred, attributing TCR associations to individual alleles was difficult. Immune exposure information for the cohort was limited to CMV serostatus. Several of the top co-occurrence clusters appeared to be linked to parvovirus B19, influenza, CMV and Epstein-Barr virus, according to a later analysis. The study listed 164 TCR beta chains as associated with cytomegalovirus. Roughly uniform sequencing depth across donors was assumed in presence/absence analyses, although this assumption may not hold. Approximately 16 rarely observed V segments, including chromosome 9 orphons, were excluded from the earlier analysis of about 610 of the donors because counts were too low. A later genetic analysis associated a missense DCLRE1C variant with V-gene and J-gene trimming of TCR beta chains, and an independent cohort replicated the association. Specific HLA alleles were associated with 15,000 to 20,000 TCR beta sequences at a false discovery rate of 0.05 in a later analysis. In a later analysis, the rate of TCR association differed among HLA loci, with DRB1 alleles having the most associated TCRs and HLA-C alleles having the fewest. Linkage disequilibrium might explain the correlated functional status among segregating V segments, but an unknown experimental factor could not be excluded. A few of the identified cytomegalovirus-associated TCR beta chains were confirmed in vitro to be specific for cytomegalovirus antigens. Only TCR beta chains were sequenced in this cohort, and the absence of alpha or paired-chain data limited detectable features.

This clone was detected a few times. The clone's antigen remains unknown. The input lacks base qualities; no much larger clone sits a single base away. Library construction relied on the immunoSEQ multiplex PCR assay. For the multiplex PCR, a mixture combining 60 forward primers for TCR Vbeta segments and 13 reverse primers for TCR Jbeta segments was used. A multiplex PCR assay on genomic DNA amplified the CDR3 region of rearranged TCR beta genes. Amplified TCR beta libraries were sequenced as 87-base-pair reads on the Illumina HiSeq System. The authors' pipeline ran thus. In a later analysis, tens of millions of unique TCR beta chains were counted across the 500 to 850 repertoires, and roughly 11 million of these chains were shared by at least two donors. Raw reads were error-corrected and collapsed into unique sequences by a nearest-neighbor algorithm in which closely related sequences were merged to remove PCR and sequencing errors. CDR3 sequences were aligned to IMGT reference sequences to assign V, D and J gene segments. For a sequence to be retained, at least a six-nucleotide match to both a V gene segment and a J gene segment was required. A rearrangement counted as productive if the CDR3 had no stop codons and remained in frame with V and J, and every other rearrangement counted as non-productive. CDR3 was defined by IMGT convention, running from the second conserved V-encoded cysteine to the conserved J-encoded phenylalanine. Sequences without an unambiguous match to a single V gene segment were excluded from the earlier analysis of over 500 of the donors. In an earlier analysis of approximately 560 of the donors, a V segment was called functional when productive rearrangements were above 56.7%, and segregating when the standard deviation between donors exceeded 5%. To diagnose cytomegalovirus status from the catalog of TCR beta chain sequences, a statistical classification framework was built. In a later analysis, TCR nucleotide sequences were compared against IMGT/GENE-DB human TR gene sequences so that V and J genes could be assigned. The TCRdist pipeline was used in a later analysis to assign CDR3 sequences and most-parsimonious VDJ recombination scenarios. In a later analysis, every TCR beta chain was defined by the combination of its CDR3 amino acid sequence and its V-gene family, and reads without a unique V-gene family were dropped. To address suspected cross-contamination and a sequencing artifact, a later analysis removed around 600 highly shared, low-generation-probability nucleotide sequences. For each public chain, a later analysis derived a clonal expansion index from normalized ranks of inferred template counts within each repertoire. A later analysis computed generation probabilities with a VDJ recombination model fitted to out-of-frame rearrangements, and checked the results against IGoR. In a later analysis, hypergeometric tests were used to score TCR-TCR, TCR-HLA and TCR-CMV co-occurrence, with a repertoire-size bias correction applied to TCR pairs. In a later analysis, false discovery rates were estimated by permuting HLA or CMV assignments 20 times. In a later analysis, co-occurring TCRs were grouped using DBSCAN, and TCRdist sequence similarity was added for clustering within HLA-allele-positive subsets. Repertoires with fewer than 30,000 or more than 120,000 public chains, plus five repertoires with anomalous nucleotide sharing, were excluded from co-occurrence clustering. TCRdb's version of the immuneACCESS table is confined to in-frame rearrangements and falls short of the full clone set. An unresolved V gene accounts for under half of the shortfall where checked; the remainder is of unknown origin. The V and J calls and clone size are taken from that table; D and trimming were inferred from the DNA. The sample table lists 98,000 or so clones, roughly 80% of them with a count of one. The ten top clones hold 1.5% to 2% of the sample.

The cohort comprised 710 or so healthy bone marrow donors. All cohort members were sampled while nominally healthy, although unrecorded immune exposures were likely present. The donor tested CMV seronegative and was one of the 352 seronegative cohort members. Every donor gave a peripheral blood sample, and the peripheral blood mononuclear cells from that sample were used for TCR beta sequencing. Genomic DNA extraction from the blood cell samples was performed with the Qiagen DNeasy Blood Extraction Kit. Specimen: PBMCs. The TCR originated in a man aged 40-55 years in good health and CMV-seronegative.

The CDR3 reads as follows: CASSPRGGRGNTIYF. The nucleotide sequence is given as TGTGCCAGCAGCCCTAGGGGCGGACGAGGAAACACCATATATTTT. The V gene is TRBV11-2 and the J gene is TRBJ1-3; the best D guess is TRBD1, with 5 bases matching. Inclusive of the bounding cysteine and phenylalanine, the CDR3 is 15 residues long. Only the CDR3 DNA is retained, 45 bases long and in frame from the first base. Sequences SGHAT (CDR1) and FQNNGV (CDR2) are obtained from the germline V gene. V is shortened by 5 bases, J by 4 bases, and the region joining them spans 15 bases. The entire variable domain, with the stretches around the CDR3 drawn from the reference TRBV11-2 and TRBJ1-3 proteins, is EAGVAQSPRYKIIEKRQSVAFWCNPISGHATLYWYQQILGQGPKLLIQFQNNGVVDDSQLPKDRFSAERLKGVDSTLKIQPAKLEDSAVYLCASSPRGGRGNTIYFGEGSWLTVV.